This section outlines one TCR beta chain sequence together with its context. This clone turned up a few times. What this receptor recognizes is not known. Qualities for individual bases were not recorded, and no much larger clone is one base off. The library was made by the immunoSEQ multiplex PCR assay. For TCR sequencing, RNA was extracted from every sample and reverse transcribed into cDNA to serve as template. First-strand cDNA was synthesized using SuperScript III with a 2:1 mix of oligo-dT and random hexamers. Amplification bias was assessed with a synthetic immune receptor repertoire, and residual bias was removed computationally. In the authors' own workflow: Raw reads were preprocessed to remove errors, and CDR3 was defined according to IMGT conventions as the region from the conserved cysteine to phenylalanine. To get clonality, Shannon entropy was normalized by log2 of the number of productive unique TCRs and the result was subtracted from 1. CD4 or CD8 identity of scalp clones was inferred by cross-referencing scalp TCRbeta sequences with sorted blood CD4 and CD8 repertoires. TCRdb mirrors the immuneACCESS table, restricted to in-frame sequences. Some clones are absent from its copies; in checked studies, under half trace to an unresolved V gene, and the reason for the others is unknown. From that table come the V and J calls and clone size; the DNA was used to work out D and trimming. This sample lists about 110,000 clones; roughly 50% were detected once. The top ten clones comprise about 3.2% of the sample.

CDR1 and CDR2 (LNHNV, YYDKDF) derive from the germline V gene (reference sequence). A distance of 7 bases separates the germline ends of V and J, which lose 0 bases and 8 bases respectively. Including the terminal cysteine and phenylalanine, the CDR3 comprises 12 residues. Only the CDR3 part of the read is kept: 36 bases, read in frame from the first base. The data originate from a study of CD8+ T cells in alopecia areata listed by TCRdb under 2018. For context, the study as a whole: The treated patients took part in an open-label pilot trial in which moderate-to-severe alopecia areata was treated with oral tofacitinib at 5 to 10 mg twice daily. Human TCRbeta sequencing covered scalp tissue and sorted CD4+ and CD8+ peripheral blood T cells from patchy and totalis/universalis alopecia areata patients and healthy controls. Tofacitinib-treated patients had biopsies at baseline and at 4 and 24 weeks of treatment, with a later scalp biopsy in several patients. TCRbeta CDR3 regions were amplified by immunoSEQ multiplex PCR using 35 Vbeta forward and 13 Jbeta reverse primers. High-throughput TCRbeta sequencing was used to examine T cell clonal expansion in alopecia areata in both the C3H/HeJ mouse model and human patients. Tofacitinib was administered for 6 to 18 months, and 6 months of follow-up off drug were then conducted to assess delayed response and recurrence. Disease severity in treated patients was measured with the SALT score, which quantifies the percentage of affected scalp surface area. RNA was extracted with the PAXgene miRNA kit for fixed scalp, the miRNeasy kit for PBMCs, and the RNeasy kit for mouse skin. Scalp clonality was compared across normal scalp (n=4), patchy alopecia areata scalp (n=8), and alopecia totalis/universalis scalp (n=8). What the authors observed across the whole study: With tofacitinib, both scalp clonality and the number of expanded CD8+ clones among the top 100 scalp clones went down significantly. TCR sequences shared between patients were less clear than in mice, possibly partly because of HLA diversity in the patient population. Higher clonality and more expanded CD8+ clones were observed in lesional scalp than in normal scalp, particularly in alopecia totalis/universalis, a finding suggestive of antigenic drive. Many expanded lesional clones persisted in scalp and blood during tofacitinib treatment, which may partly explain relapse after stopping treatment. Because the treated cohort was small and had only one nonresponder, larger studies are needed to examine links between baseline CD8+ expansion and response. Unlike mouse skin, which is dominated by gammadelta T cells, normal human skin has resident alphabeta T cells that are also sequenced, and this complicates analysis of the scalp TCR repertoire.

This specimen's time point label, per the study, means: roughly 24 weeks on oral tofacitinib. Reading the label with the study, this specimen's treatment or condition is: oral pan-JAK inhibitor, 5-10 mg twice daily. Lesional scalp punch biopsies and peripheral blood were obtained from alopecia areata patients. PBMCs were isolated by density centrifugation and stained for CD3, CD4 and CD8, and CD4+ and CD8+ T cells were sorted on a FACSAria. The rearrangement joined TRBV15 to TRBJ1-2; the D gene cannot be resolved reliably. Here the sequenced sample was CD4+ T cells sorted from blood, taken at week 24, from a patient treated with tofacitinib. The clonotype was recovered from a human donor with alopecia areata. This receptor has the CDR3 CATSRDYTGYTF. The DNA sequence is as follows: TGTGCCACCAGCAGAGATTATACCGGCTACACCTTC.